The 28 T cell receptor beta chains reported below all come from one sample, sequenced in a study of monozygotic twins with inflammatory bowel disease. TCRdb processed the 5' RACE reads again and assigns one entry to each CDR3 protein, with no DNA. The sample table sets out about 330,000 distinct CDR3 sequences. Sequenced: blood. The receptors here all came from a human donor with ulcerative colitis or Crohn's disease, or a healthy co-twin of an affected twin (not recorded which).

The J gene is TRBJ2-5, the V gene TRBV15; TCRdb selects TRBD1, and the lack of DNA leaves this call unchecked. Germline V lookup: CDR1 LNHNV, CDR2 YYDKDF (reference sequence). The CDR3 length is 12 residues. CDR3 sequence reads: CATSYGAETQYF. The variable domain in full, completed from reference TRBV15 and TRBJ2-5, reads DAMVIQNPRYQVTQFGKPVTLSCSQTLNHNVMYWYQQKSSQAPKLLFHYYDKDFNNEADTPDNFQSRRPNTSFCFLDIRSPGLGDTAMYLCATSYGAETQYFGPGTRLLVL.

CDR3 amino acids: CASSQTGSSAGETQYF. The rearrangement uses TRBV12-3 or TRBV12-4 and TRBJ2-5; TCRdb returns TRBD1, unconfirmable since there is no DNA. The CDR3 is 16 residues long.

This chain joins TRBV5-1 and TRBJ2-1; TCRdb's D gene call, TRBD2, goes unchecked for lack of DNA. In germline, CDR1 is SGHRS, CDR2 YFSETQ. The CDR3 runs to 13 residues. CDR3 region: CASSLFAGTEQFF. The full variable domain, its missing parts supplied by reference TRBV5-1 and TRBJ2-1, is KAGVTQTPRYLIKTRGQQVTLSCSPISGHRSVSWYQQTPGQGLQFLFEYFSETQRNKGNFPGRFSGRQFSNSRSEMNVSTLELGDSALYLCASSLFAGTEQFFGPGTRLTVL.

V gene TRBV3-1 combines with J gene TRBJ1-5. This CDR3 contains 16 residues. Germline V gene data show CDR1 as LGHDT and CDR2 as YNNKEL (reference sequence). The CDR3 loop reads CASSQEWGVGNQPQHF.

J is TRBJ2-7 and V is TRBV5-1; checking the TCRdb D call of TRBD2 is not possible without DNA. Germline V gene sequence: CDR1 SGHRS, CDR2 YFSETQ. This CDR3 comprises 15 residues. Here the CDR3 reads CASSSLVGREGEQYF.

The CDR3 here is CASSSGWGAHQETQYF. The chain links TRBV5-1 to TRBJ2-5; the TCRdb D gene call, TRBD1, has no DNA to confirm it. This CDR3 comprises 16 residues. Germline V lookup: CDR1 SGHRS, CDR2 YFSETQ.

CDR3 protein: CASSLDGRFSYNEQFF. The V call is TRBV11-2, the J call TRBJ2-1; TCRdb returns TRBD2, unconfirmable since there is no DNA. Germline lookup yields CDR1 SGHAT and CDR2 FQNNGV. The CDR3 sequence is 16 residues long.

The chain joins TRBV5-5 to TRBJ2-7; TCRdb calls TRBD1, which cannot be checked without DNA. CDR3 length equals 14 residues. Germline CDR1 SGHKS, CDR2 YYEKEE (reference sequence). CDR3 protein: CASSLTQGRNEQYF.

The J gene is TRBJ2-6, the V gene TRBV28; TCRdb indicates TRBD1, and absent DNA this call remains unverified. Germline V gene sequence: CDR1 MDHEN, CDR2 SYDVKM. The CDR3 extends over 15 amino acids. CDR3: CASSSPLWGANVLTF.

V gene TRBV7-2 combines with J gene TRBJ2-2; TCRdb's D call of TRBD2 is untestable without DNA. Germline V lookup: CDR1 SGHTA, CDR2 FQGNSA. The CDR3 has 16 amino acids. This CDR3 reads CASNDPELAGMGELFF.

The chain carries TRBV19 and TRBJ2-1; lacking DNA, the TRBD2 call made by TCRdb goes unchecked. The CDR3 totals 14 residues. Germline CDR1 reads LNHDA; CDR2 reads SQIVND (reference sequence). The CDR3: CASRGLAGGSEQFF.

The gene calls are TRBV29-1 and TRBJ2-1. The germline V gene has CDR1 SQVTM and CDR2 ANQGSEA. The CDR3 runs 13 residues. The CDR3 sequence is CSVDVGMGNEQFF.

The genes are TRBV10-3 and TRBJ2-5; the TCRdb D gene call, TRBD2, has no DNA to confirm it. Germline V gene sequence: CDR1 ENHRY, CDR2 SYGVKD. The CDR3 has 14 amino acids. CDR3: CAIRGGLDYETQYF.

The chain combines TRBV28 with TRBJ1-1; the TCRdb D gene call, TRBD1, has no DNA to confirm it. Germline lookup yields CDR1 MDHEN and CDR2 SYDVKM. This CDR3 comprises 16 residues. This chain's CDR3 is CASSFGRGLIGTEAFF.

The rearrangement joins TRBV11-2 to TRBJ2-3; TCRdb proposes TRBD1, but this gene call is untestable without DNA. Per germline, CDR1 SGHAT and CDR2 FQNNGV. The CDR3 spans 13 residues. The CDR3 reads CASSLVGGVSPFF.

V is TRBV20-1 and J is TRBJ2-7. The CDR3 extends over 16 amino acids. Germline CDR1 DFQATT, CDR2 SNEGSKA (reference sequence). This chain's CDR3 is CSARRSRVSLFYEQYF.

The chain has TRBV5-1 and TRBJ2-5; TCRdb's D call, TRBD1, is unchecked because there is no DNA. The CDR3 is 14 residues long. Looked up from germline, CDR1 is SGHRS and CDR2 is YFSETQ. The CDR3 here is CASSLENRGETQYF.

The chain is built from TRBV20-1 and TRBJ1-2. Germline V gene sequence: CDR1 DFQATT, CDR2 SNEGSKA (reference sequence). This CDR3 has 13 amino acids. CDR3: CSGLRGANYGYTF.

The gene calls are TRBV5-1 and TRBJ2-1; the TRBD1 assignment by TCRdb is unverifiable without DNA. Germline CDR1 SGHRS, CDR2 YFSETQ. This CDR3 region has 18 residues. CDR3 in amino acids: CASSPIPYGQGSYNEQFF.

The J gene is TRBJ2-1, the V gene TRBV20-1; the TCRdb call, TRBD1, lacks DNA for checking. From germline, CDR1 is DFQATT and CDR2 SNEGSKA (reference sequence). This CDR3 region has 16 residues. CDR3 protein: CSARGGGLSSYNEQFF.

V and J are TRBV5-1 and TRBJ1-4; TCRdb names TRBD1, which stays unverified in the absence of DNA. Germline assignment: CDR1 SGHRS and CDR2 YFSETQ. The CDR3 is 14 amino acids. The CDR3 sequence: CASSLQGQNEKLFF.

The chain is built from TRBV7-8 and TRBJ2-7; TCRdb picks TRBD1, but there is no DNA to check that call. Germline values: CDR1 SGHVS, CDR2 FQNEAQ. CDR3 length: 14 amino acids. CDR3 in amino acids: CASSVRGQGDEQYF.

The chain links TRBV4-3 to TRBJ1-2. Germline lookup yields CDR1 LGHNA and CDR2 YSLEER. This CDR3 region has 15 residues. The CDR3 loop is CASSQDWQVDYGYTF.

The chain links TRBV6-5 to TRBJ2-5; as DNA is missing, the TRBD2 call by TCRdb cannot be tested. Per germline, CDR1 MNHEY and CDR2 SVGAGI. The CDR3 has 17 residues. CDR3 loop: CASSYSIWLANQETQYF.

V gene TRBV10-3 combines with J gene TRBJ1-5; as DNA is missing, the TRBD1 call by TCRdb cannot be tested. CDR3 size: 16 residues. Germline loops: CDR1 ENHRY, CDR2 SYGVKD. CDR3 in amino acids: CAIRAQGAGSNQPQHF.

J is TRBJ2-1 and V is TRBV29-1; TCRdb outputs TRBD2, but without DNA this stays unchecked. The CDR3 has 12 residues. From germline, CDR1 is SQVTM and CDR2 ANQGSEA. CDR3 in amino acids: CSVLGLENEQFF.

The V and J genes are TRBV5-1 and TRBJ2-5; TCRdb gives TRBD1 as the D gene, but with no DNA this cannot be confirmed. The length of the CDR3 is 15 residues. Germline V CDR1 and CDR2: SGHRS, YFSETQ. The CDR3 sequence: CASNQGAGYQETQYF. The whole variable domain, remainder taken from reference TRBV5-1 and TRBJ2-5, is KAGVTQTPRYLIKTRGQQVTLSCSPISGHRSVSWYQQTPGQGLQFLFEYFSETQRNKGNFPGRFSGRQFSNSRSEMNVSTLELGDSALYLCASNQGAGYQETQYFGPGTRLLVL.

The chain uses TRBV28 and TRBJ2-1; TCRdb lists TRBD2, though no DNA is available to test this call. Looked up from germline, CDR1 is MDHEN and CDR2 is SYDVKM. CDR3 length: 13 residues. The CDR3 here is CASRLTSTNEQFF.